This record covers a single T cell receptor (beta chain). This specimen comes from a study of blood T cell repertoires in COVID-19. Clones were sequenced by immunoSEQ multiplex PCR, and TCRdb holds only the in-frame ones, with some missing. The sample consists of roughly 280,000 clones, roughly 90% of them appearing once. Symptom resolution, clearance, or two negative PCRs marked the recovered donors of Cohort 3. Trimming took off 7 bases at V and 6 bases at J, with 14 bases between the two ends. The CDR3 contains 13 residues. The germline gives CDR1 LNHDA, CDR2 SQIVND (reference sequence). The specimen sequenced was PBMCs or T cells enriched from blood (not recorded which). The TCR comes from a woman aged 55-75 years who had recovered from COVID-19. V gene TRBV19 combines with J gene TRBJ2-3; D is perhaps TRBD1 (6 bases). DNA of the CDR3: TGTGCCAGTACGGGACACCGAACGGATACGCAGTATTTT. This translates into CASTGHRTDTQYF.